These 9 T cell receptor beta chains were all obtained from the same sample, sequenced in a study of vaccination effects on CD4 cells after COVID-19. Antigen-specific CD4+ T cells expanded by the ViraFEST assay with viral peptide pools were then sequenced. Cells that had been cultured for 9 to 10 days were the source of isolated CD4+ T cells. Vaccine recipients lacked prior SARS-CoV-2 infection and had negative nucleocapsid antibodies. Produced via immunoSEQ multiplex PCR; TCRdb's table is partial and in-frame only. The sample contains about 41,000 clones, about two thirds of which appear only once. Antigens of these TCRs are unknown. The sequencing here drew on CD4+ T cells from PBMCs cultured with HCoV-OC43 spike peptides, taken before COVID-19 vaccination. The subset denotes: HCoV-OC43 spike overlapping peptide pool stimulation. These receptors were obtained from a human donor who received a COVID-19 vaccine.

This clone has more than one count but fewer than ten. The rearrangement uses TRBV5-6 and TRBJ2-3; D unresolved. The germline CDR1 and CDR2 sequences are SGHDT and YYEEEE. The length of the CDR3 is 14 residues. V gave up 2 bases and J gave up 2 bases, with 9 bases separating them. DNA of the CDR3: TGTGCCAGCAGCTTCTTCAGCGTCACAGATACGCAGTATTTT. Amino acids: CASSFFSVTDTQYF.

The chain joins TRBV2 to TRBJ1-1; D might be TRBD1 (5 bases). The ends were cut back, 4 bases at V and 3 bases at J, with 6 bases in the middle. The germline gives CDR1 SNHLY, CDR2 FYNNEI. The CDR3 totals 12 residues. The CDR3 nucleotides are TGTGCCAGCAGTGCAGGGTACACTGAAGCTTTCTTT. This codes for CASSAGYTEAFF.

This clone was observed a few times. The gene calls are TRBV7-8 and TRBJ1-3; weak D call: TRBD1 (5 bases). Trimming took 0 bases from V and 0 from J, leaving 18 bases between them. The CDR3 contains 19 residues. Germline loops: CDR1 SGHVS, CDR2 FQNEAQ. The CDR3 coding sequence is TGTGCCAGCAGCTTAGCCGCGGCAGGGTGGGCCTTCTCTGGAAACACCATATATTTT. It codes for CASSLAAAGWAFSGNTIYF. The complete variable domain, with remaining parts taken from reference TRBV7-8 and TRBJ1-3, reads GAGVSQSPRYKVAKRGQDVALRCDPISGHVSLFWYQQALGQGPEFLTYFQNEAQLDKSGLPSDRFFAERPEGSVSTLKIQRTQQEDSAVYLCASSLAAAGWAFSGNTIYFGEGSWLTVV.

The sample holds a few counts of this clone. The chain joins TRBV5-8 to TRBJ2-7; no reliable D call. The CDR3 is 14 residues long. Germline V CDR1 and CDR2: SGHTS, YDEGEE. V lost 5 bases and J lost 0, with 12 bases in between. CDR3: CASRSRRSSYEQYF. CDR3 DNA sequence: TGTGCCAGCAGGAGCCGACGGAGCTCCTACGAGCAGTACTTC.

The chain uses TRBV4-1 and TRBJ2-7, with TRBD2 identical over 9 bases. The CDR3 totals 15 residues. Per germline, CDR1 MGHRA and CDR2 YSYEKL. The V and J ends lost 1 base and 5 bases, in that order; junction bases with no gene match: 6. The CDR3 sequence is CASSQGLAGFHEQYF. In DNA, the CDR3 is TGCGCCAGCAGCCAAGGGCTAGCGGGATTCCACGAGCAGTACTTC.

This clone was picked up a small number of times. The rearrangement uses TRBV25-1 and TRBJ1-2; perhaps TRBD1 as D (5 bases). Trimming cost V 4 bases and J 8 bases, with 8 bases left between them. The CDR3 contains 11 residues. Germline-derived CDR1 and CDR2 are MGHDK and SYGVNS. The CDR3 DNA sequence: TGTGCCAGCAGTGGGGGGAGAGGCTACACCTTC. This codes for CASSGGRGYTF.

This chain links TRBV4-1 with TRBJ1-1; possible D gene TRBD1, 6 bases. Trimming stripped 5 bases from V and 1 base from J, with 14 bases between. In germline, CDR1 is MGHRA, CDR2 YSYEKL. CDR3 length: 15 residues. The CDR3 protein is CASSKTGHKNTEAFF. The CDR3 coding sequence is TGCGCCAGCAGCAAAACGGGACATAAGAACACTGAAGCTTTCTTT.

This clone was counted a few times. V and J are TRBV5-1 and TRBJ1-1; no firm D call. This CDR3 has 16 amino acids. The germline V and J ends were trimmed by 0 bases and 1 base, with 13 bases remaining between them. Germline lookup yields CDR1 SGHRS and CDR2 YFSETQ. As DNA, the CDR3 is TGCGCCAGCAGCTTGGCTGACGGACGGCAGAACACTGAAGCTTTCTTT. Translation gives CASSLADGRQNTEAFF.

The genes are TRBV9 and TRBJ1-1, with 7 bases fitting TRBD1. V lost 3 bases and J lost 1; bases outside the gene matches: 6. The CDR3 has 15 residues. The germline V gene encodes CDR1 SGDLS and CDR2 YYNGEE. The DNA for the CDR3 is TGTGCCAGCAGCGGACGAACAGGGGCGAACACTGAAGCTTTCTTT. Its protein is CASSGRTGANTEAFF. Looking up the rest from reference TRBV9 and TRBJ1-1 gives the full variable domain: DSGVTQTPKHLITATGQRVTLRCSPRSGDLSVYWYQQSLDQGLQFLIQYYNGEERAKGNILERFSAQQFPDLHSELNLSSLELGDSALYFCASSGRTGANTEAFFGQGTRLTVV.